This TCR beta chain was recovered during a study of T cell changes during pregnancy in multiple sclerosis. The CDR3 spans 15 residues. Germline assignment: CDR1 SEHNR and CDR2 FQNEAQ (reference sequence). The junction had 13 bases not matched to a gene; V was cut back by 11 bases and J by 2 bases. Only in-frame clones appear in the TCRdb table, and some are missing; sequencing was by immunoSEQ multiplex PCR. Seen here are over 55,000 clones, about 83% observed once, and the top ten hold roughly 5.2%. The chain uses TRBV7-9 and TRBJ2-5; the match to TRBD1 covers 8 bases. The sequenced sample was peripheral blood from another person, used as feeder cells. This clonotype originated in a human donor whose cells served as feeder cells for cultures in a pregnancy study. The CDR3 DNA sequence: TGTGCCTCTATCCGGACAGGGCTTGAGCAAGAGACCCAGTACTTC. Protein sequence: CASIRTGLEQETQYF. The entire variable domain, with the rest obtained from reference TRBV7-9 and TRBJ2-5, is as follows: DTGVSQNPRHKITKRGQNVTFRCDPISEHNRLYWYRQTLGQGPEFLTYFQNEAQLEKSRLLSDRFSAERPKGSFSTLEIQRTEQGDSAMYLCASIRTGLEQETQYFGPGTRLLVL.